This TCR beta chain originates from a study of cytomegalovirus exposure and HLA in healthy donors. Study-wide results and caveats: After further analysis at a later stage, under 20,000 TCR beta sequences were associated with HLA alleles at 0.05 false discovery rate. Within the data, a cluster of highly shared sequence variants was likely a sequencing artifact. In vitro assays verified that a few CMV-associated chains recognized CMV antigens specifically.

Healthy bone marrow donors made up the donors. The CDR3 runs 14 residues. The germline gives CDR1 SGHTS, CDR2 YDEGEE. Trimming cost V 1 base and J 6 bases, with 11 bases left between them. Both 60 Vbeta primers and 13 Jbeta primers went into the PCR. Sequencing used immunoSEQ multiplex PCR; TCRdb keeps in-frame clones, though not all of them. The sample contains some 180,000 clones, roughly 86% of which appear only once. Points on this clone: Antigen unknown.

This TCR came from a man aged 40-50 years in good health and CMV-seropositive. This sequence joins TRBV5-8 and TRBJ2-1; the D gene is possibly TRBD2 (6 bases). Material for sequencing was PBMCs. DNA of the CDR3: TGTGCCAGCAGCTTGACTAGCCCAGGCAATGAGCAGTTCTTC. It is translated as CASSLTSPGNEQFF.